The clone carrying this TCR beta chain was observed many times. This specimen belongs to a study of T cells in Graves' hyperthyroidism and ophthalmopathy. Study summary: Peripheral blood was collected at initial diagnosis, before any treatment.

V was shortened by 7 bases and J by 5 bases, with 19 bases between the two germline ends. CDR1 and CDR2 (germline): SNHLY, FYNNEI. The CDR3 totals 15 residues. Amplified TCR beta CDR3 regions derived from RNA transcripts. The TCR CDR3 first-round RT-PCR relied on the HTBI primer set. MiXCR, applied by TCRdb to the multiplex PCR reads, yields one record per CDR3 protein. The sample includes roughly 400,000 distinct CDR3 sequences, 20% to 25% of them seen just once. The clonotype was recovered from a man aged 45-60 years with Graves' hyperthyroidism. The specimen was blood. The rearrangement links TRBV2 to TRBJ2-3; tentatively, D is TRBD1 or TRBD2 (5 bases each). The chain's CDR3 is CASTGRGIGLDTQYF. The CDR3 DNA is TGTGCCAGCACCGGACGGGGCATTGGATTAGATACGCAGTATTTT.